This T cell receptor beta chain is drawn from a study of cytomegalovirus exposure and HLA in healthy donors. Turning to the study itself: A previous analysis identified around 120 million unique TCR beta sequences derived from 180 million or so T cells.

General study points: Presence/absence analyses assumed roughly uniform sequencing depth across donors, which may not hold.

Donors were nominally healthy when sampled, though unrecorded immune exposures were likely. This clone was detected once. Its target is unknown. The PCR contained 60 Vbeta and 13 Jbeta primers. Libraries were prepared by immunoSEQ multiplex PCR; TCRdb keeps only in-frame clonotypes and omits some of them. The repertoire holds 180,000 or so clones, with approximately 86% as singletons. This clonotype originated in a male donor in good health and CMV-seronegative. The sample was PBMCs.

In nucleotides, the CDR3 is TGTGCCAGTAGTGGTGCGCTCTATGGCTACACCTTC. It translates to CASSGALYGYTF. The V and J genes are TRBV19 and TRBJ1-2; D unresolved. Trimming left V 5 bases short and J 4 bases short, with 8 bases between. CDR3 length: 12 residues. Germline lookup yields CDR1 LNHDA and CDR2 SQIVND (reference sequence).